The 11 T cell receptor beta chains below come from one sample, sequenced in a study of CD4 T cells in relation to SARS-CoV-2 and coronaviruses. Libraries were prepared by immunoSEQ multiplex PCR; TCRdb keeps only in-frame clonotypes and omits some of them. Of tens of thousands of clones in the sample, about 80% are singletons; the top ten hold roughly 2.8%. For these TCRs, the target antigens are not known. The sequencing sample was made of memory CD4+ T cells from PBMCs, cultured in vitro. The source is an adult with COVID-19.

The rearrangement uses TRBV18 and TRBJ2-3; 9 nucleotides agree with TRBD1. The germline CDR1 and CDR2 sequences are KGHSH and LQKENI. The V and J ends lost 4 bases and 5 bases, in that order; junction bases with no gene match: 7. The length of the CDR3 is 15 residues. In DNA, the CDR3 is TGTGCCAGCTCACGTCGGACAGGGGAAGTAGATACGCAGTATTTT. The encoded protein is CASSRRTGEVDTQYF.

This sequence joins TRBV3-1 (or the pseudogene TRBV3-2) and TRBJ1-5; 7 bases match TRBD1. V dropped 4 bases and J dropped 11; count of bases not matched to a gene: 11. From germline, CDR1 is LGHDT and CDR2 YNNKEL (reference sequence). This CDR3 region has 14 residues. The CDR3 is CASSRGTARGAQHF. The CDR3 bases are TGTGCCAGCAGCCGCGGGACAGCGCGGGGGGCCCAGCATTTT.

CDR3 loop: CASSSREGSYNEQFF. DNA of the CDR3: TGTGCCAGCAGTTCCCGGGAGGGCTCCTACAATGAGCAGTTCTTC. This chain uses TRBV6-6 with TRBJ2-1; TRBD2 matches 8 bases. This CDR3 is built from 15 residues. With 4 bases clipped from V and 0 bases from J, the junction kept 2 bases outside the gene matches. Germline V lookup: CDR1 MNHNY, CDR2 SVGAGI (reference sequence).

This clone has just a few counts. The chain is built from TRBV6-4 and TRBJ2-1; 7 positions agree with TRBD1. The junction had 9 bases not matched to a gene; V was cut back by 0 bases and J by 7 bases. CDR1 and CDR2 from the germline V gene are MRHNA and SNTAGT. The CDR3 is made up of 16 amino acids. CDR3 nucleotide sequence: TGTGCCAGCAGTGACTCGGGCAGGGGGATCAGTAATGAGCAGTTCTTC. Amino acids: CASSDSGRGISNEQFF.

This chain joins TRBV12-5 and TRBJ1-6; D gene uncertain. Germline assignment: CDR1 LGHNT and CDR2 FRNRAP. V shed 5 bases and J shed 10 bases, with 18 bases lying between them. The CDR3 runs 15 residues. This chain's CDR3 is CASGGTLPGDSPLHF. CDR3 DNA: TGTGCTAGTGGTGGCACCCTGCCGGGTGACTCACCCCTCCACTTT.

The chain joins TRBV18 to TRBJ2-1; no clear D gene. V lost 2 bases to trimming and J lost 5 bases, with 7 bases between them. CDR3 size: 13 residues. Per germline, CDR1 KGHSH and CDR2 LQKENI. CDR3 region: CASSPGRNNEQFF. As DNA, the CDR3 is TGTGCCAGCTCACCAGGGCGGAACAATGAGCAGTTCTTC.

CDR3 coding DNA: TGCGCCAGCAGCCAAGGGCCGACAGGGGGCTTCAATCAGCCCCAGCATTTT. It is translated as CASSQGPTGGFNQPQHF. The chain links TRBV5-1 to TRBJ1-5; 10 bases agree with TRBD1. The J segment lost 3 bases and the V segment lost 4 bases, leaving 10 bases of the junction unmatched. There are 17 residues in the CDR3. The germline gives CDR1 SGHRS, CDR2 YFSETQ.

Here the CDR3 reads CASSGTSGRVKGQYF. CDR3 DNA: TGTGCCAGCAGTGGTACTAGCGGGAGGGTGAAAGGGCAGTACTTC. The chain recombines TRBV2 with TRBJ2-7, with 13 bases aligning to TRBD2. J was trimmed by 9 bases and V by 4 bases; bases with no gene match: 9. The CDR3 totals 15 residues. Germline CDR1 SNHLY, CDR2 FYNNEI.

This clone was detected a few times. This chain links TRBV27 with TRBJ2-7; tentatively, D is TRBD1 (6 bases). This CDR3 is 15 amino acids long. V lost 4 bases and J 6 bases, leaving 19 bases between the germline ends. CDR1 is MNHEY, CDR2 SMNVEV, per germline (reference sequence). CDR3 amino acids: CASSSGQPGSSEQYF. The CDR3 DNA reads as TGTGCCAGCAGTTCAGGACAGCCGGGGAGCAGCGAGCAGTACTTC.

The V call is TRBV5-6, the J call TRBJ2-2; D not resolved. Looked up from germline, CDR1 is SGHDT and CDR2 is YYEEEE. V lost 2 bases, J lost 4 bases, and 9 bases lay in between. The CDR3 has 14 residues. As DNA, the CDR3 is TGTGCCAGCAGCTTTCGTTGGGCCACCGGGGAGCTGTTTTTT. Its protein is CASSFRWATGELFF.

The chain combines TRBV5-6 with TRBJ2-1; tentatively, D is TRBD1 (6 bases). Trimming took off 3 bases at V and 7 bases at J, with 17 bases between the two ends. Germline CDR1 SGHDT, CDR2 YYEEEE. CDR3 size: 15 residues. CDR3 in DNA: TGTGCCAGCAGCTGGACAGAAGTCCCTTGGAATGAGCAGTTCTTC. Amino acid sequence: CASSWTEVPWNEQFF.